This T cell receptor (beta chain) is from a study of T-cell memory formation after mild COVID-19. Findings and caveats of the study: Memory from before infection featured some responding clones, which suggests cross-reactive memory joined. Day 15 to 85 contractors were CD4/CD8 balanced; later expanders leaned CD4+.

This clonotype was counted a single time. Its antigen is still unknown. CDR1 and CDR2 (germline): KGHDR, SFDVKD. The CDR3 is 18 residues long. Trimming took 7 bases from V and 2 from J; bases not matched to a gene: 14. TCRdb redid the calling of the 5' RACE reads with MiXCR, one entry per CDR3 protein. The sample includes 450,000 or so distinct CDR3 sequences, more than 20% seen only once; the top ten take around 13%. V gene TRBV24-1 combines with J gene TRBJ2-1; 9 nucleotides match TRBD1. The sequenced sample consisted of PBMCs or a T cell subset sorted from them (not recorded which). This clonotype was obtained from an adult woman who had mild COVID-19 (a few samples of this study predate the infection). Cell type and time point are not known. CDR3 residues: CATSGPRTGGPPYNEQFF. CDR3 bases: TGTGCCACCAGCGGCCCAAGAACAGGGGGCCCTCCCTACAATGAGCAGTTCTTC.